This T cell receptor (beta chain) stems from a study of T-cell reconstitution after alpha-beta-depleted transplantation in children. Preparation of the TCRbeta library was carried out with unique molecular identifiers. Each CDR3 protein gets one entry after TCRdb re-called the PCR reads with MiXCR. Among 500,000 or so distinct CDR3 sequences listed, roughly an eighth were seen once. This clonotype came up a few times. Antigen unknown. The V and J ends lost 8 bases and 5 bases respectively, with 16 bases between them. The germline V gene has CDR1 DFQATT and CDR2 SNEGSKA (reference sequence). This CDR3 has 13 amino acids. Findings and limits, study-wide: Recipient T cells and thymic progenitors that survived gave rise to the high TCRbeta diversity observed at day 60 in some patients. After one year, T-cell counts and TCRbeta diversity mostly came from new T cells.

The sequences come from PBMCs, mostly from graft donor cells, collected 180 days after TCRalphabeta/CD19-depleted stem cell transplant. This TCR came from a female patient aged 2-9 years who had a stem cell transplant for aplastic anemia, so the T cells may come from the graft donor. This sequence joins TRBV20-1 and TRBJ2-1; tentative D call: TRBD2 (6 bases). CDR3 sequence reads: CSRGSGIHNEQFF. The CDR3 coding sequence is TGCAGTCGAGGTAGCGGCATCCACAATGAGCAGTTCTTC.